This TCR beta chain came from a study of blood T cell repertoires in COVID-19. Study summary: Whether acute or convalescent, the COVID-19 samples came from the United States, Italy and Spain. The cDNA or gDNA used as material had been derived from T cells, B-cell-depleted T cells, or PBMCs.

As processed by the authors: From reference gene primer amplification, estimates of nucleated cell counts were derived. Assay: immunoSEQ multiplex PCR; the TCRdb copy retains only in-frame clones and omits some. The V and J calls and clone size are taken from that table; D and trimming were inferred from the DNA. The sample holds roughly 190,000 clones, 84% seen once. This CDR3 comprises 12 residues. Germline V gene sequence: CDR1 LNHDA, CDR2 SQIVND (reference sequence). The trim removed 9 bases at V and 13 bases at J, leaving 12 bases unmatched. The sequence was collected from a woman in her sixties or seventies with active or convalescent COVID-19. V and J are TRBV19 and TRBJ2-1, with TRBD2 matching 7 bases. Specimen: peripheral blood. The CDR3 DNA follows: TGTGCCAGCGAGACGGGGGGATCAATACAGTTCTTC. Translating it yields CASETGGSIQFF.